This T cell receptor beta chain is drawn from a study of T cell responses to AZD1222 COVID-19 vaccine. Whole-study findings and limits: An increase in Spike-specific TCR breadth and depth was observed after two AZD1222 doses. Samples come after the peak T cell response, not at day 14. At study baseline, merely several AZD1222 recipients were seropositive. Clonal diversity was possibly underestimated; the donors were predominantly white British and more often female.

A remark on this clone: Its antigen remains unknown.

The method was immunoSEQ multiplex PCR; TCRdb's version includes in-frame clones alone and lacks a portion of them. The sample yields approximately 180,000 clones, approximately 88% seen once. The CDR3 loop spans 18 amino acids. The germline V gene has CDR1 SGHVS and CDR2 FQNEAQ. Deletions cut 5 bases from V and 3 bases from J, with 26 bases between. The V and J genes are TRBV7-8 and TRBJ2-7, with D possibly matching TRBD2 (6 bases). This material consisted of peripheral blood, taken on day 0 of AZD1222 vaccination. This receptor was taken from an adult in good health. The chain's CDR3 is CASSRLGVAPQNYYEQYF. The CDR3 nucleotides are TGTGCCAGCAGCCGACTAGGCGTAGCGCCCCAGAACTACTACGAGCAGTACTTC.